The 20 T cell receptor beta chains reported below all come from one sample, sequenced in a study of identical twins. Each CDR3 protein is one row after TCRdb ran MiXCR on the 5' RACE reads. In the table there are about 470,000 distinct CDR3 sequences, roughly 26% of which are singletons. Another study also made use of these data, one on T cells expressing NK-cell markers.

Material for sequencing was CD4+ T cells sorted from blood. Every receptor here comes from a woman between 18 and 29 years old in good health.

The chain links TRBV12-3 or TRBV12-4 to TRBJ2-7, with D maybe TRBD2 (5 bases). V was shortened by 6 bases and J by 7 bases, with 13 bases between the two germline ends. This CDR3 comprises 12 residues. This CDR3 is CASSHTEGEQYF. CDR3 DNA sequence: TGTGCCAGCAGCCACACCGAGGGTGAGCAGTACTTC.

This clonotype was detected only a few times. The chain links TRBV14 to TRBJ2-5, with D perhaps matching TRBD1 (7 bases). There are 18 residues in the CDR3. The germline V gene encodes CDR1 SGHDN and CDR2 FVKESK. V lost 2 bases and J lost 0, with 19 bases in between. Here the CDR3 DNA reads TGTGCCAGCAGCCAAAGCCAGTGGGCGGGACAGTACCAAGAGACCCAGTACTTC. This sequence encodes CASSQSQWAGQYQETQYF.

V usage is TRBV20-1 and J usage is TRBJ2-1, with D uncertain. Trimming removed 0 bases from V and 7 bases from J, with 10 bases in between. The CDR3 consists of 13 residues. Germline CDR1 and CDR2: DFQATT and SNEGSKA (reference sequence). The CDR3 protein is CSARDTSTNEQFF. CDR3 sequence (DNA): TGCAGTGCTAGAGATACTTCGACAAATGAGCAGTTCTTC.

The chain joins TRBV20-1 to TRBJ2-7; tentatively, D is TRBD1 (6 bases). The CDR3 is 14 amino acids. Trimming left V 3 bases short and J 5 bases short, with 17 bases between. Germline V lookup: CDR1 DFQATT, CDR2 SNEGSKA (reference sequence). The CDR3 region has the DNA TGCAGTGCTAGGGAACCCGGGACACGAAACGAGCAGTACTTC. Its protein product is CSAREPGTRNEQYF.

The V gene is TRBV20-1, the J gene TRBJ2-3; 9 nucleotides line up with TRBD2. The CDR3 spans 15 residues. Looked up from germline, CDR1 is DFQATT and CDR2 is SNEGSKA (reference sequence). V lost 3 bases and J lost 0; bases outside the gene matches: 4. The CDR3 sequence is CSARVRGGSTDTQYF. The CDR3 DNA sequence: TGCAGTGCTAGGGTGCGGGGGGGAAGCACAGATACGCAGTATTTT.

This clonotype was recorded a few times. The genes are TRBV20-1 and TRBJ2-3; 10 bases line up with TRBD2. This CDR3 has 15 residues. The V segment lost 1 base and the J segment 2 bases; nucleotides outside the gene matches: 3. The V gene's germline CDR1 is DFQATT and CDR2 SNEGSKA (reference sequence). In DNA form, the CDR3 reads TGCAGTGCTAGAGGGACTAGCGGCTTCACAGATACGCAGTATTTT. Translating gives CSARGTSGFTDTQYF.

V gene TRBV25-1 combines with J gene TRBJ1-5; maybe TRBD1 (6 bases). The CDR3 loop spans 18 amino acids. The V end was cut by 4 bases, the J end by 0 bases, with 19 bases between. Germline V gene sequence: CDR1 MGHDK, CDR2 SYGVNS. CDR3 amino acids: CASSGGGRISVSNQPQHF. The CDR3 DNA follows: TGTGCCAGCAGTGGAGGGGGACGGATAAGTGTTAGCAATCAGCCCCAGCATTTT.

This clonotype was observed a few times. V gene TRBV20-1 combines with J gene TRBJ1-1; D unclear. The CDR3 extends over 11 amino acids. Germline CDR1 DFQATT, CDR2 SNEGSKA (reference sequence). Trimming removed 6 bases at V and 3 bases at J, with 8 bases between. As DNA, the CDR3 is TGCAGTGCAACTCCGCACACTGAAGCTTTCTTT. It translates to CSATPHTEAFF.

This clonotype appeared a few times. The rearrangement joins TRBV7-9 to TRBJ2-7, with 8 bases identical to TRBD1. The germline gives CDR1 SEHNR, CDR2 FQNEAQ (reference sequence). V lost 4 bases, J lost 6 bases, and 11 bases stayed unmatched. The CDR3 runs 15 residues. The DNA for the CDR3 is TGTGCCAGCAGCTCCGGGGACAGGTGGGCCCTCGAGCAGTACTTC. It codes for CASSSGDRWALEQYF.

The table lists this clonotype with many counts. The junction departs from the called germline gene at one end, perhaps through a read error. The V gene is TRBV5-1, the J gene TRBJ2-3; tentatively, D is TRBD1 (5 bases). The CDR3 has 13 amino acids. CDR1 SGHRS and CDR2 YFSETQ come from the germline V gene. The CDR3 reads CASSLGAADTQYF. CDR3 DNA sequence: TGTGCCAGCAGCTTAGGGGCAGCAGATACGCAGTATTTT.

There are a few counts of this clonotype. The gene calls are TRBV15 and TRBJ2-2; D may be TRBD1 (6 bases). This CDR3 has 18 residues. The V end lost 0 bases, the J end lost 1 base, and 15 bases lay between the germline ends. Germline CDR1 is LNHNV and CDR2 is YYDKDF (reference sequence). The CDR3 DNA reads as TGTGCCACCAGCAGAGATTGGCACTTGGGACAGAACACCGGGGAGCTGTTTTTT. Its translation: CATSRDWHLGQNTGELFF.

There are a few counts of this clonotype. V is TRBV5-1 and J is TRBJ2-5; D remains ambiguous. Germline CDR1 SGHRS, CDR2 YFSETQ. This CDR3 has 15 amino acids. V was trimmed by 1 base and J by 5 bases, leaving 15 bases between them. DNA of the CDR3: TGCGCCAGCAGCTTGATCTCGATCGGGTTGGAGACCCAGTACTTC. Its translation is CASSLISIGLETQYF.

The chain employs TRBV4-3 and TRBJ2-1; tentatively, D is TRBD1 (6 bases). V lost 1 base, J lost 2 bases, and 12 bases lay in between. In germline, CDR1 is LGHNA, CDR2 YSLEER. The CDR3 runs 16 residues. The CDR3 DNA reads as TGCGCCAGCAGCCAAGGTCCCGGGACACCCTACAATGAGCAGTTCTTC. This sequence encodes CASSQGPGTPYNEQFF.

In its sample, this clonotype was seen a few times. The chain has TRBV6-5 and TRBJ2-3; no clear D gene. The CDR3 loop spans 14 amino acids. Trimming took 0 bases from V and 7 from J, leaving 11 bases between them. The germline CDR1 and CDR2 sequences are MNHEY and SVGAGI. CDR3 residues: CASSYSRSQNTQYF. CDR3 DNA sequence: TGTGCCAGCAGTTACTCGAGAAGCCAGAATACGCAGTATTTT.

V gene TRBV12-3 or TRBV12-4 combines with J gene TRBJ2-7, with 8 bases lining up with TRBD1. The CDR3 spans 13 residues. The J segment lost 7 bases and the V segment lost 8 bases, leaving 10 bases of the junction unmatched. CDR3 coding DNA: TGTGCCAGCGGACAAGGGACAGGTAGGGAGCAGTACTTC. Residues: CASGQGTGREQYF.

In this sample, this clonotype turned up once. V and J are TRBV9 and TRBJ2-2, with a possible D match to TRBD2 (6 bases). V gave up 2 bases and J gave up 1 base, with 12 bases separating them. From germline, CDR1 is SGDLS and CDR2 YYNGEE. This CDR3 region has 16 residues. In DNA, the CDR3 is TGTGCCAGCAGCGTTGGTCTAGCGCTGAACACCGGGGAGCTGTTTTTT. Translating gives CASSVGLALNTGELFF.

The rearrangement joins TRBV20-1 to TRBJ2-1; TRBD2 agrees at 12 bases. Germline loops: CDR1 DFQATT, CDR2 SNEGSKA (reference sequence). V gave up 6 bases and J gave up 10 bases; unmatched junction bases: 10. The CDR3 has 14 residues. For the CDR3, the DNA is TGCAGTGCCCCCACAAGGCTAGCGGGGGGGGAGCAGTTCTTC. Its translation is CSAPTRLAGGEQFF.

The chain combines TRBV20-1 with TRBJ2-7; D not certain. In germline, CDR1 is DFQATT, CDR2 SNEGSKA (reference sequence). V lost 3 bases, J lost 2 bases, and 8 bases lay in between. CDR3 length equals 12 residues. The CDR3 sequence is CSARVGTYEQYF. The CDR3 nucleotides read TGCAGTGCTAGGGTCGGAACCTACGAGCAGTACTTC.

This chain uses TRBV28 with TRBJ2-7; unclear D gene. The CDR3 is made up of 13 amino acids. Trimming shortened V by 3 bases and J by 4 bases, and 10 bases separated the two germline ends. The germline gives CDR1 MDHEN, CDR2 SYDVKM. This CDR3 reads CASSFLNVYEQYF. CDR3 bases: TGTGCCAGCAGTTTTCTGAATGTTTACGAGCAGTACTTC.

J is TRBJ2-1 and V is TRBV7-2; a weak D match, TRBD1 (6 bases). Germline V gives CDR1 SGHTA, CDR2 FQGNSA. The CDR3 is 16 residues long. V was cut by 5 bases and J by 4 bases, with 18 bases left in between. CDR3 in DNA: TGTGCCAGCAGCCAGGGGTTGGGGATAGGGTACAATGAGCAGTTCTTC. As protein: CASSQGLGIGYNEQFF.